The clone carrying this T cell receptor (beta chain) was seen a handful of times. The antigen remains unidentified. The CDR3 consists of 16 residues. The junction had 16 bases not matched to a gene; V was cut back by 7 bases and J by 2 bases. Germline V CDR1 and CDR2: DFQATT, SNEGSKA (reference sequence). The sample belongs to a study of CD8 T cells in ankylosing spondylitis. Study-wide findings and caveats: Significant enrichment of disease-linked clones was reportedly seen in matched ankylosing spondylitis synovial fluid. Disease-linked clones proved CD8+ and comparatively uncommon in peripheral blood.

In TCRdb, the 5' RACE reads were re-called with MiXCR into one record per CDR3 protein. The sample carries around 130,000 distinct CDR3 sequences, around 8.5% recorded once. The sample consisted of blood, either unsorted or a sorted T cell fraction (not recorded which). The V call is TRBV20-1, the J call TRBJ2-5, with 7 bases that match TRBD1. This receptor was identified in a male donor with ankylosing spondylitis or in good health (not recorded which). In DNA form, the CDR3 reads TGCAGTGAACAGACAGGGATTGGTATTGGGCAAGAGACCCAGTACTTC. Translating it yields CSEQTGIGIGQETQYF.